What follows describes a single TCR beta chain. In this CDR3 the conserved last residue, phenylalanine or tryptophan, is missing, so a read error is likely. The source of the sample is a study of T cells in Graves' hyperthyroidism and ophthalmopathy. This CDR3 is built from 16 residues. Germline V CDR1 and CDR2: DFQATT, SNEGSKA (reference sequence). With 0 bases clipped from V and 12 bases from J, the junction kept 17 bases outside the gene matches. RNA transcripts were the template for amplifying TCR beta CDR3 regions. Researchers ran a first-round RT-PCR on the TCR CDR3 using the HTBI primer set. TCRdb re-called the multiplex PCR reads through MiXCR, storing one row per CDR3 protein. In the table there are 35,000 to 40,000 distinct CDR3 sequences, 49% of which are singletons.

The receptor's source is a woman in her forties or fifties with Graves' hyperthyroidism that later progressed to Graves' ophthalmopathy. The chain recombines TRBV20-1 with TRBJ2-3, with TRBD1 matching 8 bases. What was sequenced was blood. CDR3 in DNA: TGCAGTGCTAGAGAGTTTCAGGGGGCCCTTAGAGAGACCCAGTATGTT. Protein sequence: CSAREFQGALRETQYV.